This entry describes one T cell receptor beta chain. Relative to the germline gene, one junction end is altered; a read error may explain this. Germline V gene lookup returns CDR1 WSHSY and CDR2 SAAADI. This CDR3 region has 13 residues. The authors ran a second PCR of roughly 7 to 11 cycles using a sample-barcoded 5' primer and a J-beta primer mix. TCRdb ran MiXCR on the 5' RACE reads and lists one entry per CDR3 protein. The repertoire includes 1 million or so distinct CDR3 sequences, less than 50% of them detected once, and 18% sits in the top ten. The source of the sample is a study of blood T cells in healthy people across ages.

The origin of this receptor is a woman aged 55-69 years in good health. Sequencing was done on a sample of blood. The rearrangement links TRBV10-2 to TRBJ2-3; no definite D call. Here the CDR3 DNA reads TGTGCCAGCAGTGAGGTAGTGCCCGATACGCAGTATTTT. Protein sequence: CASSEVVPDTQYF.